Listed here are 11 T cell receptor beta chains from one sample, sequenced in a study of tumor-infiltrating lymphocytes in primary liver carcinoma. Reverse transcription of roughly 470 ng total RNA with a constant-region primer produced TCR beta cDNA. What produced the TCR beta libraries was three nested multiplex PCR rounds using slightly modified ARM-PCR. PCR rounds one and two used TRBV1-TRBV30 forward primers with a C-beta reverse primer for around 9 cycles each. TCRdb reprocessed the multiplex PCR reads with MiXCR, giving one entry per CDR3 protein. The table shows about 130,000 distinct CDR3 sequences, with roughly three fifths occurring only once. Taking about 17-31 mg of unsorted bulk tissue, the authors co-extracted RNA and DNA. The sequenced sample consisted of liver tumor tissue from sampling region 3. Specified subset: tumor region T3, left-lateral pole. The receptors were sampled from an older woman with primary liver carcinoma and hepatitis B virus infection.

The gene calls are TRBV11-1 and TRBJ2-1; no firm D call. Trimming stripped 1 base from V and 8 bases from J, with 9 bases between. The length of the CDR3 is 13 residues. CDR1 is SGHAT and CDR2 is FQDESV in the germline V gene (reference sequence). The CDR3 protein is CASSLDTWDEQFF. In nucleotides, the CDR3 is TGTGCCAGCAGCTTAGATACATGGGATGAGCAGTTCTTC.

With respect to this clonotype: One end of the junction is discordant with germline, which a read error may explain. This chain connects TRBV11-3 to TRBJ2-2; the D gene is possibly TRBD1 (6 bases). Germline CDR1 and CDR2: SGHNT and YENEEA. The CDR3 runs to 14 residues. The CDR3 sequence is CANRETRATEELFF. The DNA of the CDR3 is TGTGCCAACAGGGAAACTAGGGCGACCGAGGAGCTGTTTTTT.

This clonotype was detected only once. The J gene is TRBJ2-7, the V gene TRBV6-2 or TRBV6-3; 7 bases agree with TRBD2. V lost 6 bases to trimming and J lost 2 bases; unmatched junction nucleotides: 13. Per the germline V gene, CDR1 is MNHEY and CDR2 is SVGEGT. The CDR3 covers 16 residues. CDR3 sequence: CASSFALAENPYEQYF. CDR3 in DNA: TGTGCCAGCAGCTTCGCCCTAGCGGAGAATCCCTACGAGCAGTACTTC.

As for this clonotype: The junction departs from germline at one end; a sequencing error may be responsible. CDR3 in DNA: TGTACCAGCAGCCTAGTTGCAGAGACTAATTACAATGAGCAGTTCTTC. This gives the protein CTSSLVAETNYNEQFF. The chain couples TRBV11-2 to TRBJ2-1; D is perhaps TRBD2 (5 bases). The CDR3 loop spans 16 amino acids. Germline CDR1 is SGHAT and CDR2 is FQNNGV.

Note on this clonotype: A much larger clone lies a single base off, so this may be a read error. The chain joins TRBV29-1 to TRBJ2-7; D might be TRBD1 (6 bases). The CDR3 has 13 amino acids. CDR1 SQVTM and CDR2 ANQGSEA come from the germline V gene. CDR3 sequence: CSAEGQGLYEQYF. The CDR3 DNA reads TGCAGCGCTGAAGGGCAGGGGCTCTACGAGCAGTACTTC.

This clonotype is a singleton in its sample. A much larger clone differs by one base, so this may be a read error. The gene calls are TRBV6-6 and TRBJ2-5; 9 bases agree with TRBD1. Looked up from germline, CDR1 is MNHNY and CDR2 is SVGAGI (reference sequence). The CDR3 is made up of 15 amino acids. This CDR3 reads CASSYSTGGQETQCF. The DNA for the CDR3 is TGTGCCAGCAGTTACTCGACAGGGGGACAAGAGACCCAGTGCTTC.

Turning to this clonotype: One end of the junction fails to match germline, which may point to a read error. CDR3 sequence: CTSSSGLRLASYNEQFF. CDR3 bases: TGTACCAGCAGTTCCGGTCTCAGATTAGCTTCCTACAATGAGCAGTTCTTC. V and J are TRBV11-2 and TRBJ2-1; D is unresolved. Germline V gene sequence: CDR1 SGHAT, CDR2 FQNNGV. This CDR3 spans 17 amino acids. Complete variable domain (other parts from reference TRBV11-2 and TRBJ2-1): EAGVAQSPRYKIIEKRQSVAFWCNPISGHATLYWYQQILGQGPKLLIQFQNNGVVDDSQLPKDRFSAERLKGVDSTLKIQPAKLEDSAVYLCTSSSGLRLASYNEQFFGPGTRLTVL.

In regard to this clonotype: A read error is possible here, since a much larger clone lies one base away. This sequence joins TRBV5-5 and TRBJ2-2; 8 bases map to TRBD1. After removal of 1 base from V and 0 bases from J, the junction contained 11 bases not matched to a gene. CDR1 is SGHKS, CDR2 YYEKEE, per germline (reference sequence). There are 19 residues in the CDR3. CDR3 sequence (DNA): TGTGCCAGCAGCTTGTCCCAGGGGGCACCAAAGACGAACACCGGGGAGCTGTTTTTT. This sequence encodes CASSLSQGAPKTNTGELFF.

This chain joins TRBV28 and TRBJ1-6; the D gene is possibly TRBD1 (5 bases). Deletions cut 2 bases from V and 4 bases from J, with 9 bases between. There are 15 residues in the CDR3. Germline V lookup: CDR1 MDHEN, CDR2 SYDVKM. The CDR3 here is CASSLSRAYNSPLHF. CDR3 DNA sequence: TGTGCCAGCAGTTTAAGCAGGGCATATAATTCACCCCTCCACTTT.

With regard to this clonotype: This may arise from a read error, as a much more abundant clone is one base away. Written as DNA, the CDR3 is TGTGCCAGCAGCTATTACGGGGGCAATGAGCAGTTCTTC. Translated, it gives CASSYYGGNEQFF. The chain uses TRBV7-8 and TRBJ2-1; weak D call: TRBD2 (6 bases). This CDR3 comprises 13 residues. Per germline, CDR1 SGHVS and CDR2 FQNEAQ. Trimming shortened V by 4 bases and J by 6 bases, and 10 bases separated the two germline ends.

Concerning this clonotype itself: One end of the junction does not line up with germline, which may come from a read error. The chain employs TRBV29-1 and TRBJ2-1; unclear D gene. This CDR3 region has 11 residues. The germline V gene encodes CDR1 SQVTM and CDR2 ANQGSEA. The CDR3 DNA sequence: TGCAGCGTTGAGACCTACAATGAGCAATCCTTC. Encoded protein: CSVETYNEQSF.